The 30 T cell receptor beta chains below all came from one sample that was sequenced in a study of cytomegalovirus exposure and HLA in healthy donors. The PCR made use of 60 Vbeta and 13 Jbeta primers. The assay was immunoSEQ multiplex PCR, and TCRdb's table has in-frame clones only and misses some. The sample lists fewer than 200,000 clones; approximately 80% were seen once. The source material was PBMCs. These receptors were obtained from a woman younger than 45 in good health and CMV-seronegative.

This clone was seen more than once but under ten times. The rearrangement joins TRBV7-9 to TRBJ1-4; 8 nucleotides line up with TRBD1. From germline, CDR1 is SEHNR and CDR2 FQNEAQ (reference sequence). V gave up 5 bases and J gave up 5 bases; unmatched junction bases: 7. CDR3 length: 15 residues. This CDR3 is CASSPGTGGNEKLFF. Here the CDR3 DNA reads TGTGCCAGCAGCCCCGGGACAGGAGGGAATGAAAAACTGTTTTTT. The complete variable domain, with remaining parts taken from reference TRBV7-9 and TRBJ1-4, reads DTGVSQNPRHKITKRGQNVTFRCDPISEHNRLYWYRQTLGQGPEFLTYFQNEAQLEKSRLLSDRFSAERPKGSFSTLEIQRTEQGDSAMYLCASSPGTGGNEKLFFGSGTQLSVL.

CDR3 amino acids: CASSEDSLQETQYF. CDR3 sequence (DNA): TGTGCCAGCAGTGAGGACAGTTTGCAAGAGACCCAGTACTTC. This chain uses TRBV28 with TRBJ2-5; D is possibly TRBD1 (6 bases). The length of the CDR3 is 14 residues. V lost 5 bases and J 2 bases, leaving 12 bases between the germline ends. Germline values: CDR1 MDHEN, CDR2 SYDVKM.

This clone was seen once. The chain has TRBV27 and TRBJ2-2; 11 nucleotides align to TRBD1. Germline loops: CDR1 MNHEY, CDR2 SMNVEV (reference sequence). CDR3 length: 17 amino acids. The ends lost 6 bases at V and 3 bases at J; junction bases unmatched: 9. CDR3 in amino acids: CASRKGQGAFYTGELFF. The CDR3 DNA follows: TGTGCCAGCAGAAAAGGACAGGGGGCTTTTTACACCGGGGAGCTGTTTTTT.

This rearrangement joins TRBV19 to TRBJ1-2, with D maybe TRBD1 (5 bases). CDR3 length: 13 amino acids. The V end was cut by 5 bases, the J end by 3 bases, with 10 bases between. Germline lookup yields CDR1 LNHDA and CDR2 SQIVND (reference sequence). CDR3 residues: CASSRGYDYGYTF. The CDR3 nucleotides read TGTGCCAGTAGTCGGGGGTATGACTATGGCTACACCTTC.

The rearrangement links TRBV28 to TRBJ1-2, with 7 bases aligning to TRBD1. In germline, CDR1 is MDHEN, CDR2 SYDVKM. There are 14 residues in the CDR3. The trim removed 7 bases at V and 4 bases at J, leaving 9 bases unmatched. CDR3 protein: CASTPKGDSYGYTF. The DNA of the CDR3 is TGTGCCAGCACTCCAAAAGGGGACAGCTATGGCTACACCTTC.

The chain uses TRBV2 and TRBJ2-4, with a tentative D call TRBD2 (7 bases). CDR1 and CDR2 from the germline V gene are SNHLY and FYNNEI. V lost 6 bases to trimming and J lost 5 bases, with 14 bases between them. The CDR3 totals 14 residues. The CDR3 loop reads CASRRGGAENIQYF. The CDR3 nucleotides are TGTGCCAGCAGACGAGGGGGGGCGGAAAACATTCAGTACTTC.

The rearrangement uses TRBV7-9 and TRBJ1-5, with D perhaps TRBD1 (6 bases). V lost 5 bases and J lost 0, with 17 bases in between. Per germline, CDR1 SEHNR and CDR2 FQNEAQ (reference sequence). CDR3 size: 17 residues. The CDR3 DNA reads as TGTGCCAGCAGCCCCACCGGGACAACCTATAGCAATCAGCCCCAGCATTTT. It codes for CASSPTGTTYSNQPQHF.

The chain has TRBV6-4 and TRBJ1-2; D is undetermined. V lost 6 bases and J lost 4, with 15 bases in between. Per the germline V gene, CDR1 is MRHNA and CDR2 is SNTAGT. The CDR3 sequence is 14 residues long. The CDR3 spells CASRENVGSYGYTF. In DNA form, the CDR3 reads TGTGCCAGCAGAGAAAACGTGGGCAGCTATGGCTACACCTTC.

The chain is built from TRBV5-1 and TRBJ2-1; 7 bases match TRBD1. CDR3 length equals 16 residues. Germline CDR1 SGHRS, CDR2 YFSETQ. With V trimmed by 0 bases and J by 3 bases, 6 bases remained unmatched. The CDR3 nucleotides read TGCGCCAGCAGCTTGGGACAGGGAATATTCTACAATGAGCAGTTCTTC. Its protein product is CASSLGQGIFYNEQFF.

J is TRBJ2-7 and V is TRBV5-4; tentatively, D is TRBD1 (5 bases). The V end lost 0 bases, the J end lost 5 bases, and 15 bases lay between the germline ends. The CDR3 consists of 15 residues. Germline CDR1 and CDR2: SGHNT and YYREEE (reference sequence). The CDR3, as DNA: TGTGCCAGCAGCTTGGAAGGGGTAGGATTTAACGAGCAGTACTTC. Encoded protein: CASSLEGVGFNEQYF.

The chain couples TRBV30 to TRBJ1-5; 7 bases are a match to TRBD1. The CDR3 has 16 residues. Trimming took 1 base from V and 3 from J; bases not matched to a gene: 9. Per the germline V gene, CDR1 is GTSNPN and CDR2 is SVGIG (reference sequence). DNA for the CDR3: TGTGCCTGGAGTGAGTTTAGGGGGCGAGACAATCAGCCCCAGCATTTT. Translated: CAWSEFRGRDNQPQHF.

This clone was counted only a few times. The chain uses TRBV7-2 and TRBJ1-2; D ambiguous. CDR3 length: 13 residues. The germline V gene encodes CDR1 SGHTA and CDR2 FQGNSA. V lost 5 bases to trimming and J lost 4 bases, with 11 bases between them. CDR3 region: CASSLEAGYGYTF. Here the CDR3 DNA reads TGTGCCAGCAGCCTAGAAGCAGGCTATGGCTACACCTTC.

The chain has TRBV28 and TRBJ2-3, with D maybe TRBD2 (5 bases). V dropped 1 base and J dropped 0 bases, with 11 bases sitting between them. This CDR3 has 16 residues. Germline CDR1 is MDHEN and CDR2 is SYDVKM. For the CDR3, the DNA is TGTGCCAGCAGTTTATCTGAGGGTATAAGCACAGATACGCAGTATTTT. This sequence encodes CASSLSEGISTDTQYF.

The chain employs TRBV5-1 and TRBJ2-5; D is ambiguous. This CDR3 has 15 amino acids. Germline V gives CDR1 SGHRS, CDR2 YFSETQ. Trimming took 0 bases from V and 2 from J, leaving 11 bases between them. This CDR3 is CASSLAGPGQETQYF. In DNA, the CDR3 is TGCGCCAGCAGCTTGGCCGGTCCAGGTCAAGAGACCCAGTACTTC.

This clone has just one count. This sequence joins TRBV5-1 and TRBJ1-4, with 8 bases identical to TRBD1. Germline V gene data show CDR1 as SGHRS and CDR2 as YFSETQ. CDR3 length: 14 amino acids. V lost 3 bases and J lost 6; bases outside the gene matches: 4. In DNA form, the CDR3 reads TGCGCCAGCAGCTCAGGGGGCGACGATGAAAAACTGTTTTTT. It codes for CASSSGGDDEKLFF.

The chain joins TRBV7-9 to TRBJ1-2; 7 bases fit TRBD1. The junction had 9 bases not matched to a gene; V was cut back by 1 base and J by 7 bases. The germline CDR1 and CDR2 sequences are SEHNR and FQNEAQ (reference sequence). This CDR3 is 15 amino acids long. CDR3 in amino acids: CASSLGNEGAGGYTF. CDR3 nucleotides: TGTGCCAGCAGCTTAGGCAACGAGGGGGCGGGTGGCTACACCTTC.

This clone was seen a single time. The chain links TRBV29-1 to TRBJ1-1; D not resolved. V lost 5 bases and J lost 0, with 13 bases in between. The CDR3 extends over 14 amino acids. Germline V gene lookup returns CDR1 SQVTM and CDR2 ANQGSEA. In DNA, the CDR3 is TGCAGCGTTTGGGTAGTGGACTTGAACACTGAAGCTTTCTTT. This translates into CSVWVVDLNTEAFF.

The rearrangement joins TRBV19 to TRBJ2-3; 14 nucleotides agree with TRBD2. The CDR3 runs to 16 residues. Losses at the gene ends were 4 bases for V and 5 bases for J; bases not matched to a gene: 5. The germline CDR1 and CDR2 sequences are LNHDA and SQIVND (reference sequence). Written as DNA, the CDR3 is TGTGCCAGTAGTAGGACTAGCGGGGGGCTGATAGATACGCAGTATTTT. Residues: CASSRTSGGLIDTQYF.

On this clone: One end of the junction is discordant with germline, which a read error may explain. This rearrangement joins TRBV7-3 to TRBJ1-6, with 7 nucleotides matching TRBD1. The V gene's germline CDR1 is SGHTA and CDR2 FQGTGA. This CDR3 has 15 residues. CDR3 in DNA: TGCGCCAGCAGCCAAGATGGGACAGATAATTCACCCCTCCACTTT. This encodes CASSQDGTDNSPLHF.

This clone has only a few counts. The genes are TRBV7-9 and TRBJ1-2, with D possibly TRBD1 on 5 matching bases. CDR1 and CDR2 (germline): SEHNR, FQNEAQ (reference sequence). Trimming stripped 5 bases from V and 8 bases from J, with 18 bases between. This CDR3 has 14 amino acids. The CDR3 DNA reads TGTGCCAGCAGCCCATTGGCAGGGAAACAAGGCTACACCTTC. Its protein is CASSPLAGKQGYTF.

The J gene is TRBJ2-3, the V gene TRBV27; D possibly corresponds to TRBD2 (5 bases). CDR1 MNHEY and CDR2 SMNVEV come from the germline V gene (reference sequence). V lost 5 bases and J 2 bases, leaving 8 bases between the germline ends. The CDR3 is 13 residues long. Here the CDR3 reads CASSQRYTDTQYF. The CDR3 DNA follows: TGTGCCAGCAGTCAGCGGTACACAGATACGCAGTATTTT.

The DNA of the CDR3 is TGTGCCAGCAGCTACAGGGGCGACCAGCCCCAGCATTTT. Protein sequence: CASSYRGDQPQHF. The rearrangement joins TRBV9 to TRBJ1-5, with TRBD1 matching 7 bases. The CDR3 totals 13 residues. Per germline, CDR1 SGDLS and CDR2 YYNGEE. V lost 4 bases to trimming and J lost 7 bases; unmatched junction nucleotides: 5. The full variable domain, with the rest looked up from reference TRBV9 and TRBJ1-5, is DSGVTQTPKHLITATGQRVTLRCSPRSGDLSVYWYQQSLDQGLQFLIQYYNGEERAKGNILERFSAQQFPDLHSELNLSSLELGDSALYFCASSYRGDQPQHFGDGTRLSIL.

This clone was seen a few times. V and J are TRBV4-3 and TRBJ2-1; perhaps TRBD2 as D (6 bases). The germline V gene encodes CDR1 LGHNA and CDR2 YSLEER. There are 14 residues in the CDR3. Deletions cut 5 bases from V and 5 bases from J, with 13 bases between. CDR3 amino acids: CASSTGTANNEQFF. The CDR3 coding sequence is TGCGCCAGCAGCACCGGGACTGCCAACAATGAGCAGTTCTTC.

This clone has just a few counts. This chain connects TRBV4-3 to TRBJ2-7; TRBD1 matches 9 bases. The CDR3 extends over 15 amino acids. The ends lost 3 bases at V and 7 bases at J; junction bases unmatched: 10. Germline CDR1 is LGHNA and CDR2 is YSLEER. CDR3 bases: TGCGCCAGCAGCCAGCAACGACAGGGGGTATATGAGCAGTACTTC. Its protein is CASSQQRQGVYEQYF.

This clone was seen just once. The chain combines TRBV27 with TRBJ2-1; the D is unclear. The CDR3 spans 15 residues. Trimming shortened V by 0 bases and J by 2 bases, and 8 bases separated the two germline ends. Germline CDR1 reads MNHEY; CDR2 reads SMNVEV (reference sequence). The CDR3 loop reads CASSLSDAAYNEQFF. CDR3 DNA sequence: TGTGCCAGCAGTTTATCGGATGCGGCCTACAATGAGCAGTTCTTC.

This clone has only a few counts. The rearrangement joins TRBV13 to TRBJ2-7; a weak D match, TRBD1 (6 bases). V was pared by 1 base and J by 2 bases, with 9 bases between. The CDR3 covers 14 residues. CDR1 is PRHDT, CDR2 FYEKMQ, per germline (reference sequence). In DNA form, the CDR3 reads TGTGCCAGCAGCTTAGTCCAGGGGACCTACGAGCAGTACTTC. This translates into CASSLVQGTYEQYF.

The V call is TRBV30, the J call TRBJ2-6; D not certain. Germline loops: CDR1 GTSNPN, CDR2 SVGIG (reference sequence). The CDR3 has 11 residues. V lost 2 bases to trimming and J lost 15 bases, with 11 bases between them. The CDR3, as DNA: TGTGCCTGGAGTTCCCCTCGCGGCCTGACTTTC. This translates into CAWSSPRGLTF.

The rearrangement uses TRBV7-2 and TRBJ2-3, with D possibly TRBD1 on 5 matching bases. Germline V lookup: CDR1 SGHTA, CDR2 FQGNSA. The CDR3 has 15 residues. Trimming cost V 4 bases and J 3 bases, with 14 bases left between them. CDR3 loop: CASSSRQYFTDTQYF. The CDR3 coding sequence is TGTGCCAGCAGCTCGAGACAGTACTTTACAGATACGCAGTATTTT.

CDR3 nucleotide sequence: TGTGCCAGCAGGGAGACAGGCGTCTACGAGCAGTACTTC. It codes for CASRETGVYEQYF. The chain is built from TRBV6-1 and TRBJ2-7; possible D gene TRBD1, 6 bases. The germline CDR1 and CDR2 sequences are MNHNS and SASEGT. The CDR3 covers 13 residues. The V end was cut by 6 bases, the J end by 3 bases, with 12 bases between.

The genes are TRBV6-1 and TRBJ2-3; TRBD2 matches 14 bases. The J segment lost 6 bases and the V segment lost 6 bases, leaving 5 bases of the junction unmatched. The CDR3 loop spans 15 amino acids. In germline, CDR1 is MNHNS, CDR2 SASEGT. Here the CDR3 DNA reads TGTGCCAGCAGGGGGACTAGCGGGGGATTGGATACGCAGTATTTT. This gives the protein CASRGTSGGLDTQYF.